Listed below are T cell receptor beta chains from one sample, sequenced in a study of shared clonotypes between healthy human individuals. Measured with immunoSEQ multiplex PCR; TCRdb has only the in-frame clones, and not every one. The sample has fewer than 800,000 clones, around 92% seen once. Sequencing input: naive CD8+ T cells sorted from blood. Receptors originate from a man under 40 in good health. CDR3s include the opening cysteine and the closing phenylalanine or tryptophan. D genes are given only for firm matches. Clone size is shown for a subset of rows, as once, few, many or a class of expanded clone.

D gene,V gene,J gene,clone size,CDR3 DNA,CDR3 protein
TRBD1,TRBV27,TRBJ1-1,NA,TGTGCCAGCAGTCCGGGAGGGGGCAGCACTGAAGCTTTCTTT,CASSPGGGSTEAFF
TRBD1,TRBV7-9,TRBJ2-7,NA,TGTGCCAGCGCCGAGACAGGGGGCGCGTACGAGCAGTACTTC,CASAETGGAYEQYF
TRBD2,TRBV29-1,TRBJ2-3,NA,TGCAGCGGATGGGGGGGAAGCTCTAGCACAGATACGCAGTATTTT,CSGWGGSSSTDTQYF
TRBD2,TRBV7-2,TRBJ2-5,NA,TGTGCCAGCAGCATGGGACTAGCGGGAGGGCCGGAGACCCAGTACTTC,CASSMGLAGGPETQYF
TRBD2,TRBV19,TRBJ2-5,NA,TGTGCCAGTAGTTGGGGGGGAACAGATCAAGAGACCCAGTACTTC,CASSWGGTDQETQYF
NA,TRBV7-9,TRBJ2-1,once,TGTGCCAGCAGCTTATTCGTTAACGATGAGCAGTTCTTC,CASSLFVNDEQFF
NA,TRBV7-9,TRBJ2-5,NA,TGTGCCAGCAGCTTAAGCGATTGGGAGACCCAGTACTTC,CASSLSDWETQYF
TRBD1,TRBV10-3,TRBJ2-2,NA,TGTGCCATCAACCGAGACAGGGGAAGCACCGGGGAGCTGTTTTTT,CAINRDRGSTGELFF
TRBD1,TRBV27,TRBJ2-7,few,TGTGCCAGCAGTCTCCGACAAAGGGGGCCCTACGAGCAGTACTTC,CASSLRQRGPYEQYF
TRBD2,TRBV7-9,TRBJ2-7,NA,TGTGCCAGCAGCTCCGAGACTAGCGGGAGCAAGCAGTACTTC,CASSSETSGSKQYF
TRBD2,TRBV19,TRBJ2-2,NA,TGTGCCAGTAGTATATTAGCGGGAGCGGCCGGGGAGCTGTTTTTT,CASSILAGAAGELFF
NA,TRBV29-1,TRBJ2-1,NA,TGCAGCGTGTTAGACCAGGGGTTTGTGGATGAGCAGTTCTTC,CSVLDQGFVDEQFF
NA,TRBV29-1,TRBJ2-5,NA,TGCAGCGTAATAGTAGCAGGGTGGGAAGAGACCCAGTACTTC,CSVIVAGWEETQYF
NA,TRBV5-6,TRBJ2-7,NA,TGTGCCAGCAGCTTGATCGGTTACGAGCAGTACTTC,CASSLIGYEQYF
NA,TRBV29-1,TRBJ2-3,NA,TGCAGCGTTCTGGTAGATACGCAGTATTTT,CSVLVDTQYF
NA,TRBV27,TRBJ2-1,NA,TGTGCCAGCAGTTCGACTCCTCCGTCCTACAATGAGCAGTTCTTC,CASSSTPPSYNEQFF
NA,TRBV5-4,TRBJ2-4,NA,TGTGCCAGCAGCTCTCCGGAGAATTACCCGGGGTACATTCAGTACTTC,CASSSPENYPGYIQYF
NA,TRBV29-1,TRBJ2-2,NA,TGCAGCGTTGTTTGGGAAACCGGGGAGCTGTTTTTT,CSVVWETGELFF
NA,TRBV28,TRBJ2-6,NA,TGTGCCAGCAGCCAAAGGACAGCTGGGGCCAACGTCCTGACTTTC,CASSQRTAGANVLTF
NA,TRBV4-3,TRBJ2-2,once,TGCGCCAGCAGCCAACACGATCGGGAGTTTGACGGGGAGCTGTTTTTT,CASSQHDREFDGELFF
TRBD1,TRBV5-5,TRBJ1-2,once,TGTGCCAGCAGTCCCGGGACAGGATATGGCTACACCTTC,CASSPGTGYGYTF
NA,TRBV5-1,TRBJ2-7,NA,TGCGCCAGCAGCTTGGGACAGAGCTCCTACGAGCAGTACTTC,CASSLGQSSYEQYF
NA,TRBV28,TRBJ2-1,NA,TGTGCCAGCAGTCGACAGGGTACTAGCGGTTACAATGAGCAGTTCTTC,CASSRQGTSGYNEQFF
NA,TRBV7-6,TRBJ2-1,NA,TGTGCCAGCAGCTTAGGCGGGATCCCCAATGAGCAGTTCTTC,CASSLGGIPNEQFF
NA,TRBV29-1,TRBJ1-1,NA,TGCAGCGTTGCCCCGGGGAACACTGAAGCTTTCTTT,CSVAPGNTEAFF
NA,TRBV6-5,TRBJ2-1,NA,TGTGCCAGCAGTTACTCGGCAGGGAGTGAGCAGTTCTTC,CASSYSAGSEQFF
TRBD2,TRBV5-1,TRBJ2-1,NA,TGCGCCAGCAGTTGGACTAGCGTGTACGATGAGCAGTTCTTC,CASSWTSVYDEQFF
NA,TRBV19,TRBJ1-1,once,TGTGCCAGCTCCGCCGGGAGAAACACTGAAGCTTTCTTT,CASSAGRNTEAFF
NA,TRBV4-1,TRBJ2-7,NA,TGCGCCAGCAGCCAAGATAGTTTGGGCTACGAGCAGTACTTC,CASSQDSLGYEQYF
TRBD2,TRBV7-8,TRBJ2-7,NA,TGTGCCAGCAGCTTAACAGCGGGAGGGTTGGAGCAGTACTTC,CASSLTAGGLEQYF
NA,TRBV15,TRBJ2-1,NA,TGTGCCACCAGCAAAATCGGGACGTATGAGCAGTTCTTC,CATSKIGTYEQFF
TRBD1,TRBV7-2,TRBJ2-3,NA,TGTGCCAGCAGCCATCCCACAGGGGGCTTTGGTACAGATACGCAGTATTTT,CASSHPTGGFGTDTQYF
NA,TRBV6-5,TRBJ2-1,NA,TGTGCCAGCACCCCGGAAGGGGGGGCCAATGAGCAGTTCTTC,CASTPEGGANEQFF
TRBD1,TRBV9,TRBJ2-5,NA,TGTGCCAGCAGCGCGGGAAGGACAGGGGCTGAGACCCAGTACTTC,CASSAGRTGAETQYF
TRBD1,TRBV11-2,TRBJ2-7,few,TGTGCCAGCAGCAGACCGGGACAGCCCTACGAGCAGTACTTC,CASSRPGQPYEQYF
NA,TRBV7-5,TRBJ2-6,NA,TGTGCCAGAATTGAGATTAGTAGACAAAGTCGGGCCAACGTCCTGACTTTC,CARIEISRQSRANVLTF
TRBD2,TRBV28,TRBJ2-5,NA,TGTGCCAGCAGTGCCATAGCGGGAGTAGAGGAGACCCAGTACTTC,CASSAIAGVEETQYF
NA,TRBV7-9,TRBJ1-4,NA,TGTGCCAGCAGTCCGTCCGGGGGCAAACTGTTTTTT,CASSPSGGKLFF
NA,TRBV9,TRBJ2-7,NA,TGTGCCAGCAGCCCTCGAGGGCTTTACGAGCAGTACTTC,CASSPRGLYEQYF
TRBD2,TRBV7-3,TRBJ2-7,once,TGTGCCAGCAGCCCTGGGACTAGCTATGAGCAGTACTTC,CASSPGTSYEQYF
NA,TRBV11-3,TRBJ2-7,NA,TGTGCCAGCACCCCGGTCCCTTACTACGAGCAGTACTTC,CASTPVPYYEQYF
NA,TRBV29-1,TRBJ1-2,NA,TGCAGCGCTCGGGAGGGGCTCTCTAACTATGGCTACACCTTC,CSAREGLSNYGYTF
NA,TRBV5-6,TRBJ2-1,NA,TGTGCCAGCAGCTCTTCCTGGGGGCAGGGTACGTTACGAGATGAGCAGTTCTTC,CASSSSWGQGTLRDEQFF
TRBD2,TRBV28,TRBJ2-3,NA,TGTGCCAGCAGTTTAACCGCTAGCGGGAGAACAGATACGCAGTATTTT,CASSLTASGRTDTQYF
NA,TRBV15,TRBJ1-2,NA,TGTGCCACCAGATTGAGGACGGGAAATTTTAACTATGGCTACACCTTC,CATRLRTGNFNYGYTF
NA,TRBV30,TRBJ2-3,NA,TGTGCCTGGAGTGAGGGGCCGATTTTGGGTACGCAGTATTTT,CAWSEGPILGTQYF